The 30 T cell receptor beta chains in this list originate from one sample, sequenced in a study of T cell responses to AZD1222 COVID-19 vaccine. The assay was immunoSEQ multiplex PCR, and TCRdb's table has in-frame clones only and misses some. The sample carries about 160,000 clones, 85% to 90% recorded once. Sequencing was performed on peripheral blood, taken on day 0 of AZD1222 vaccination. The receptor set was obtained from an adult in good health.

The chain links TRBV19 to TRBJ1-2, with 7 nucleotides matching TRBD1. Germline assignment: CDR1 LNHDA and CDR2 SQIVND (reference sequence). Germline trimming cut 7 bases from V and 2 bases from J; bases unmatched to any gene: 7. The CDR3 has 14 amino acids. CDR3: CASTSGQANYGYTF. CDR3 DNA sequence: TGTGCCAGTACCTCCGGACAGGCGAACTATGGCTACACCTTC.

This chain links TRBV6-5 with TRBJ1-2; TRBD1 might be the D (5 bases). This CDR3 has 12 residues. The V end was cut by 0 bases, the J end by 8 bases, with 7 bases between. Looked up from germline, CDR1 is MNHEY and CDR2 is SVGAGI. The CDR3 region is CASSYSRDGYTF. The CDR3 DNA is TGTGCCAGCAGTTACTCACGGGACGGCTACACCTTC.

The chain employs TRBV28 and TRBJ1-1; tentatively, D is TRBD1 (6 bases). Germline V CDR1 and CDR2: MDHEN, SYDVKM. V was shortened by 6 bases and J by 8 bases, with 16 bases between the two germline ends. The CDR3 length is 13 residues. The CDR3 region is CASRNPQGGEAFF. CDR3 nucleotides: TGTGCCAGCAGAAATCCACAGGGCGGGGAAGCTTTCTTT. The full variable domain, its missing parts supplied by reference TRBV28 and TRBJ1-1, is DVKVTQSSRYLVKRTGEKVFLECVQDMDHENMFWYRQDPGLGLRLIYFSYDVKMKEKGDIPEGYSVSREKKERFSLILESASTNQTSMYLCASRNPQGGEAFFGQGTRLTVV.

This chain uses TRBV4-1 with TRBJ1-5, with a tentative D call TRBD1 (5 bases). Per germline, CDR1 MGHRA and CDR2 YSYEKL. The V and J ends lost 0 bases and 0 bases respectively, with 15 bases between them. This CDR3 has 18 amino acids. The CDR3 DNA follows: TGCGCCAGCAGCCAAGATTACCCTCAGGGATATAGCAATCAGCCCCAGCATTTT. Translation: CASSQDYPQGYSNQPQHF.

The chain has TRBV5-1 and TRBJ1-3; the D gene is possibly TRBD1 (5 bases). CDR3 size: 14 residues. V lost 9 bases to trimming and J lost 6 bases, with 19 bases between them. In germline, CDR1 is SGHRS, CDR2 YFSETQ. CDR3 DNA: TGCGCCACCTCAGGCCAGGGAAACGAAAACACCATATATTTT. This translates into CATSGQGNENTIYF.

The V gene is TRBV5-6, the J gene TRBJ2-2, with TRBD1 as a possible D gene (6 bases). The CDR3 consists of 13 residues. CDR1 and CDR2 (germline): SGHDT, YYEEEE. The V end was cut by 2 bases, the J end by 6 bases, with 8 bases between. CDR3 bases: TGTGCCAGCAGCTTACAGGGTCCCGGGGAGCTGTTTTTT. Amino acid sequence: CASSLQGPGELFF. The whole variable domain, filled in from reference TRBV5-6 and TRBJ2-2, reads DAGVTQSPTHLIKTRGQQVTLRCSPKSGHDTVSWYQQALGQGPQFIFQYYEEEERQRGNFPDRFSGHQFPNYSSELNVNALLLGDSALYLCASSLQGPGELFFGEGSRLTVL.

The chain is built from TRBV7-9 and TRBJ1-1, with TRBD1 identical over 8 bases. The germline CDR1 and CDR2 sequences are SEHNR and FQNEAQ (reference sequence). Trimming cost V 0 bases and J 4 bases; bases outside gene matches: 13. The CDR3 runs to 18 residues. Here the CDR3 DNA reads TGTGCCAGCAGCTTAGCGCCAACAGGGGGTGGGAGAGTCACTGAAGCTTTCTTT. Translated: CASSLAPTGGGRVTEAFF. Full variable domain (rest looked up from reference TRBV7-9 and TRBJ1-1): DTGVSQNPRHKITKRGQNVTFRCDPISEHNRLYWYRQTLGQGPEFLTYFQNEAQLEKSRLLSDRFSAERPKGSFSTLEIQRTEQGDSAMYLCASSLAPTGGGRVTEAFFGQGTRLTVV.

CDR3: CASSPGTGVSNEKLFF. The CDR3 DNA is TGTGCCAGCAGTCCCGGGACGGGAGTTTCTAATGAAAAACTGTTTTTT. J is TRBJ1-4 and V is TRBV28; D perhaps matches TRBD1 (5 bases). Trimming stripped 5 bases from V and 3 bases from J, with 16 bases between. The CDR3 totals 16 residues. Germline V gives CDR1 MDHEN, CDR2 SYDVKM.

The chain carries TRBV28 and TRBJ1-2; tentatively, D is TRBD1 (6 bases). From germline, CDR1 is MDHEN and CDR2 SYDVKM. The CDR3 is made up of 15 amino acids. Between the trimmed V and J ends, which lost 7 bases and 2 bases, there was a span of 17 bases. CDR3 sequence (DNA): TGTGCCAGCACCCCCTGGACAGCGATGAACTATGGCTACACCTTC. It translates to CASTPWTAMNYGYTF.

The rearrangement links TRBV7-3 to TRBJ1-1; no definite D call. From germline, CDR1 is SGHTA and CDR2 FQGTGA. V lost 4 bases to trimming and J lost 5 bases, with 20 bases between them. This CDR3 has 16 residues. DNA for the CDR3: TGTGCCAGCAGCTCCAACCCGGGTGGGGTGGGGACTGAAGCTTTCTTT. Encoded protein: CASSSNPGGVGTEAFF.

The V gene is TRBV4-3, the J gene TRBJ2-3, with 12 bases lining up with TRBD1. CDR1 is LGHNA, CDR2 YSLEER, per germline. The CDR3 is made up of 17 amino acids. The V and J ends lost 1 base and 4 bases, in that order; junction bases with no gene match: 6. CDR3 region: CASSQVGTGGWADTQYF. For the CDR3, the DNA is TGCGCCAGCAGCCAAGTAGGGACAGGGGGCTGGGCAGATACGCAGTATTTT.

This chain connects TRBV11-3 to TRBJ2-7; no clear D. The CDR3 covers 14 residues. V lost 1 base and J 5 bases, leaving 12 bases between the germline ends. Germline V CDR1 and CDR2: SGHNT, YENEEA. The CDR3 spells CASSLAATGHEQYF. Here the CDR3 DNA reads TGTGCCAGCAGCTTAGCGGCCACGGGCCACGAGCAGTACTTC.

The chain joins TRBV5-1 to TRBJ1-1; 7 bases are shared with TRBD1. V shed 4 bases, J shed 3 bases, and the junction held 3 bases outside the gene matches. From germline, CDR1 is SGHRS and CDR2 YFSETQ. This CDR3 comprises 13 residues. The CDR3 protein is CASSLQGDTEAFF. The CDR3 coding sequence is TGCGCCAGCAGCCTTCAGGGGGACACTGAAGCTTTCTTT.

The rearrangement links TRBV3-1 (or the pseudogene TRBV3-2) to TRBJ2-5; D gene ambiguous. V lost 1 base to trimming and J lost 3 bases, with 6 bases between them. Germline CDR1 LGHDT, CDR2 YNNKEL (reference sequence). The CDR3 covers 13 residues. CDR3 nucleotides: TGTGCCAGCAGCCAAGGTCTTAAAGAGACCCAGTACTTC. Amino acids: CASSQGLKETQYF.

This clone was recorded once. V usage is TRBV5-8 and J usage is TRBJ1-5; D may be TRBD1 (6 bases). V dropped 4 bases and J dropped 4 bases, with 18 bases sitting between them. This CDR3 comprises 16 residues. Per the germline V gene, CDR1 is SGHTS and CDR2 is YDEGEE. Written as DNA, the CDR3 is TGTGCCAGCAGCCGAGGGGGGACGGGATGGAATCAGCCCCAGCATTTT. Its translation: CASSRGGTGWNQPQHF.

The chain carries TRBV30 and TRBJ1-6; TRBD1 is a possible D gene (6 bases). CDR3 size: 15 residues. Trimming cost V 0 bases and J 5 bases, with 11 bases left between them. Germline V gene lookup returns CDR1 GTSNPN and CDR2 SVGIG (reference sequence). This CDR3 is CAWSVNQGHNSPLHF. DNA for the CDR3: TGTGCCTGGAGTGTCAACCAGGGGCATAATTCACCCCTCCACTTT.

This CDR3 is CASSPLGASNQPQHF. DNA for the CDR3: TGTGCCAGCAGCCCATTAGGGGCTAGCAATCAGCCCCAGCATTTT. This chain connects TRBV6-5 to TRBJ1-5; a possible D gene is TRBD1 (5 bases). Trimming cost V 6 bases and J 0 bases, with 12 bases left between them. Looked up from germline, CDR1 is MNHEY and CDR2 is SVGAGI. This CDR3 is built from 15 residues.

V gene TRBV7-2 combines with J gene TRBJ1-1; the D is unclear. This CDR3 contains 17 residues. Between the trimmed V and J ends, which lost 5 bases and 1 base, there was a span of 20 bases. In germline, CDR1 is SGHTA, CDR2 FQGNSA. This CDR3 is CASSPKMGIFKNTEAFF. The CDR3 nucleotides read TGTGCCAGCAGCCCTAAAATGGGGATATTCAAGAACACTGAAGCTTTCTTT.

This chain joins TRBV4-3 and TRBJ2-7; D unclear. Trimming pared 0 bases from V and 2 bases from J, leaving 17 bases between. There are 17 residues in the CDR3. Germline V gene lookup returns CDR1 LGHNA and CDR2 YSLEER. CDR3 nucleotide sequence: TGCGCCAGCAGCCAAGATATCGGTTTCGCCTCGACCTACGAGCAGTACTTC. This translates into CASSQDIGFASTYEQYF.

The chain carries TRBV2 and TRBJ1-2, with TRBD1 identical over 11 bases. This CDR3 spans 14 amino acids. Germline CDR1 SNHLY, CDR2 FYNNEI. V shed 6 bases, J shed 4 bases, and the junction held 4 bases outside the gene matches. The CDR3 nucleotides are TGTGCCAGCAGCGCAGGGACAGGGGGCTATGGCTACACCTTC. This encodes CASSAGTGGYGYTF.

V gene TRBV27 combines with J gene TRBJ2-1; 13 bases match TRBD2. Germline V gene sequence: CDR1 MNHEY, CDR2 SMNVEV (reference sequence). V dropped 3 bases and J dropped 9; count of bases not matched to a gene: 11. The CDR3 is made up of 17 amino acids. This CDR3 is CASSLGLAGPLPLEQFF. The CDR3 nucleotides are TGTGCCAGCAGTTTGGGACTAGCGGGGCCCCTTCCACTTGAGCAGTTCTTC.

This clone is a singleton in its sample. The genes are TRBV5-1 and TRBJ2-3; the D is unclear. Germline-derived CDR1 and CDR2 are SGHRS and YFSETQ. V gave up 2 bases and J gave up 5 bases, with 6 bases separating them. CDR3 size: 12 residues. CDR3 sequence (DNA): TGCGCCAGCAGCTTCAAGCGAGATACGCAGTATTTT. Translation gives CASSFKRDTQYF.

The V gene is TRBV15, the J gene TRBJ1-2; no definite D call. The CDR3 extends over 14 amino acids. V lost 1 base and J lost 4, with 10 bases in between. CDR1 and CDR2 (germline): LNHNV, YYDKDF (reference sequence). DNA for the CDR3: TGTGCCACCAGCAGAGCGGATGGTGGCTATGGCTACACCTTC. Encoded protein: CATSRADGGYGYTF.

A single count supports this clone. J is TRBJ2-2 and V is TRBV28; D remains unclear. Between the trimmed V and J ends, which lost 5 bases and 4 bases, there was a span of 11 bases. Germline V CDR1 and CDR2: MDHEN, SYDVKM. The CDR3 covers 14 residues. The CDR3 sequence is CASSPTHFTGELFF. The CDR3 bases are TGTGCCAGCAGTCCCACCCATTTCACCGGGGAGCTGTTTTTT.

This CDR3 reads CASSPLVPSGANVLTF. CDR3 coding DNA: TGTGCCAGCAGCCCCCTAGTGCCGTCTGGGGCCAACGTCCTGACTTTC. The V call is TRBV7-9, the J call TRBJ2-6; D uncertain. V lost 5 bases and J lost 1, with 12 bases in between. This CDR3 is 16 amino acids long. Germline lookup yields CDR1 SEHNR and CDR2 FQNEAQ (reference sequence).

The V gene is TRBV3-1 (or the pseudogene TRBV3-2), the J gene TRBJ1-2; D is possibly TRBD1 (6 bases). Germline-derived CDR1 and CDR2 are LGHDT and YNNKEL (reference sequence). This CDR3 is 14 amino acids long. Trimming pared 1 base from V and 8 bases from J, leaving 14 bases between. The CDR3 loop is CASSQVGVQGGYTF. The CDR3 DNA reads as TGTGCCAGCAGCCAAGTAGGGGTCCAGGGGGGCTACACCTTC.

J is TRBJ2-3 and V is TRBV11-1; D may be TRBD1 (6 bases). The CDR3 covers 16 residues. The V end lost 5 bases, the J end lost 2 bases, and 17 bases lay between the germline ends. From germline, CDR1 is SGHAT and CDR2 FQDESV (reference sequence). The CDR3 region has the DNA TGTGCCAGCAGCGAGTACAGGGATCGTGACACAGATACGCAGTATTTT. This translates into CASSEYRDRDTDTQYF.

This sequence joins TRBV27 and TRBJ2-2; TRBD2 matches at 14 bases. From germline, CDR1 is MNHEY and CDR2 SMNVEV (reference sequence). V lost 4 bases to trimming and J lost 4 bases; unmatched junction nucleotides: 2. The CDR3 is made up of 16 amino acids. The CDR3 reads CASSSGLAGGTGELFF. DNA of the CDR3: TGTGCCAGCAGTTCAGGACTAGCGGGGGGCACCGGGGAGCTGTTTTTT.

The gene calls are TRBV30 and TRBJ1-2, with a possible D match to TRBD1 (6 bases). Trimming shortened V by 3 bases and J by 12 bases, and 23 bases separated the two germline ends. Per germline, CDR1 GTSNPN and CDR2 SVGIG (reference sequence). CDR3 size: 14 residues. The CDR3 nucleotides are TGTGCCTGGAGCCATTCGGGGGGGTCAGGGGAGCACACCTTC. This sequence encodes CAWSHSGGSGEHTF.

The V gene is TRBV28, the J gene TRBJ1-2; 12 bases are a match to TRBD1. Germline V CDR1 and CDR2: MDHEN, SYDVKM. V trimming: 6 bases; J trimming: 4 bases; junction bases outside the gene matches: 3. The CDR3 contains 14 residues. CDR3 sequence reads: CASRGTGGPYGYTF. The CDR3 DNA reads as TGTGCCAGCAGGGGGACAGGGGGCCCCTATGGCTACACCTTC.